The next 5 T cell receptor beta chains were all read from a single sample in a study of shared clonotypes between healthy human individuals. TCRdb's table, derived via immunoSEQ multiplex PCR, lists solely in-frame clones and lacks some. The profile shows some 2,000,000 clones, almost 96% of them singletons. The sample comprised naive CD4+ T cells sorted from blood. The subset denotes: CD45RA+ positively selected. The receptors shown here come from a man younger than 35 in good health.

This clone has only one observation. The genes are TRBV5-1 and TRBJ1-1; maybe TRBD1 (5 bases). The CDR3 loop spans 13 amino acids. The germline gives CDR1 SGHRS, CDR2 YFSETQ. V was pared by 3 bases and J by 2 bases, with 8 bases between. CDR3 in DNA: TGCGCCAGCAGCTGGGGCGGAAACACTGAAGCTTTCTTT. Its translation: CASSWGGNTEAFF.

The CDR3 sequence is CASSWDGGYGYTF. CDR3 coding DNA: TGTGCCAGTAGTTGGGACGGGGGCTATGGCTACACCTTC. The V gene is TRBV19, the J gene TRBJ1-2, with TRBD1 as a possible D gene (5 bases). The CDR3 runs 13 residues. Trimming removed 5 bases at V and 4 bases at J, with 11 bases between. Per germline, CDR1 LNHDA and CDR2 SQIVND (reference sequence).

The CDR3 here is CASSFRVGPDSPLHF. The CDR3 nucleotides read TGCGCCAGCAGCTTCCGGGTAGGACCGGATTCACCCCTCCACTTT. V is TRBV5-1 and J is TRBJ1-6; D is unresolved. The germline V and J ends were trimmed by 2 bases and 8 bases, with 14 bases remaining between them. The CDR3 has 15 amino acids. Germline CDR1 is SGHRS and CDR2 is YFSETQ.

This chain joins TRBV13 and TRBJ2-2, with D tentatively TRBD1 (5 bases). V gave up 2 bases and J gave up 6 bases, with 7 bases separating them. Germline loops: CDR1 PRHDT, CDR2 FYEKMQ (reference sequence). The CDR3 runs 13 residues. This chain's CDR3 is CASSLLGPGELFF. The CDR3 DNA sequence: TGTGCCAGCAGCTTATTGGGGCCCGGGGAGCTGTTTTTT.

CDR3 loop: CASSQVGRYGYTF. Here the CDR3 DNA reads TGTGCCAGCAGCCAGGTTGGACGCTATGGCTACACCTTC. The chain uses TRBV5-4 and TRBJ1-2, with no clear D. This CDR3 spans 13 amino acids. V was shortened by 4 bases and J by 4 bases, with 11 bases between the two germline ends. Germline-derived CDR1 and CDR2 are SGHNT and YYREEE (reference sequence).